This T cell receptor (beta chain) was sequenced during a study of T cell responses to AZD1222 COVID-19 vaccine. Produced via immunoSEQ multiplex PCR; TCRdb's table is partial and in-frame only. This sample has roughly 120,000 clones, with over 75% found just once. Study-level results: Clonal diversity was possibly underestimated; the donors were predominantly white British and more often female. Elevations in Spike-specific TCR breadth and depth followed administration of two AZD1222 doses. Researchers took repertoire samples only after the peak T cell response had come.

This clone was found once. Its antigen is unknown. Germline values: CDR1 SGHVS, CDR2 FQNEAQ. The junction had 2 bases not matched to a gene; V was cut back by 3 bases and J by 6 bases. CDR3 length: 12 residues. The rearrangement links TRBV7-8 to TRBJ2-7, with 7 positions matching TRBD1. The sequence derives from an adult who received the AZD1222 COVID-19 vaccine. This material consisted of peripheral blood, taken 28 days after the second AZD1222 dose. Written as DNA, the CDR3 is TGTGCCAGCAGCTTTGACAGGGTCGAGCAGTACTTC. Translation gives CASSFDRVEQYF.